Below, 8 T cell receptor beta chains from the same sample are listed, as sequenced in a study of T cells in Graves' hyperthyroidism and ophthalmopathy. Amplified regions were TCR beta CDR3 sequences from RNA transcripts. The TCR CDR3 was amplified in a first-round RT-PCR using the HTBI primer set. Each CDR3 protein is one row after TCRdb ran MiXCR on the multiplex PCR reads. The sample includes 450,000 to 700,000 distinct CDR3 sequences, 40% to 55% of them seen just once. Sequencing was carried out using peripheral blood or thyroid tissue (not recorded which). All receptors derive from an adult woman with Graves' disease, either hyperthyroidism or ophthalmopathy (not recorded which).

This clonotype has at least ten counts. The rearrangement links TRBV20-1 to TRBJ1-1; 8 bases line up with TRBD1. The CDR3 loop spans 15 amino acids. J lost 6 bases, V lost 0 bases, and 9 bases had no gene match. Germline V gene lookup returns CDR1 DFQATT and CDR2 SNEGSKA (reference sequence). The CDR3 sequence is CSARDHRGWVAEAFF. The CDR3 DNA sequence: TGCAGTGCTAGAGACCACAGGGGGTGGGTCGCTGAAGCTTTCTTT.

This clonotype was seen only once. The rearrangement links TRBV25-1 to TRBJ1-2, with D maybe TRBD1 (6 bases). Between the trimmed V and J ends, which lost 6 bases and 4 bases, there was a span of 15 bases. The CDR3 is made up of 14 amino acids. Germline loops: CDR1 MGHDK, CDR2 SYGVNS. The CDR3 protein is CASRTGGKIYGYTF. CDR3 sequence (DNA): TGTGCCAGCAGGACCGGGGGCAAAATCTATGGCTACACCTTC.

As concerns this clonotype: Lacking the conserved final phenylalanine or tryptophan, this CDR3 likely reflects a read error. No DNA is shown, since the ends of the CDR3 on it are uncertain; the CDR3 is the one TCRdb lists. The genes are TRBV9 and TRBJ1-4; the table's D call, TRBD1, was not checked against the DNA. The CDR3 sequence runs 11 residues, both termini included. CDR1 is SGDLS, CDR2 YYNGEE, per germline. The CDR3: CASSVGGSNRY.

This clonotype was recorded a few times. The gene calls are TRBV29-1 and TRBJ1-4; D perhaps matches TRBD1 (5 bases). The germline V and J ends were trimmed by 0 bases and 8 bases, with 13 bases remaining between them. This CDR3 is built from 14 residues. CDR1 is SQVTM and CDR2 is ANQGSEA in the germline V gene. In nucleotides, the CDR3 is TGCAGCGTTGAAGATCCCAGGGCGGACGAAAAACTGTTTTTT. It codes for CSVEDPRADEKLFF.

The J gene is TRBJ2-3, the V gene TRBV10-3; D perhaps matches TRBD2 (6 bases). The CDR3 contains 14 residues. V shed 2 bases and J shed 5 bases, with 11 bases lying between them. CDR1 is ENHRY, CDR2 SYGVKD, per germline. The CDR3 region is CAISERRRGDTQYF. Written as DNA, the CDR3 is TGTGCCATCAGTGAGAGGCGGCGGGGAGATACGCAGTATTTT.

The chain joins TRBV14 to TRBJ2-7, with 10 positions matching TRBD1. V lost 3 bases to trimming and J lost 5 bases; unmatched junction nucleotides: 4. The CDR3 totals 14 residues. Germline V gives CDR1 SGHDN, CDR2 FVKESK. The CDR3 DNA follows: TGTGCCAGCAGCCACCGGGACAGGGGTCACGAGCAGTACTTC. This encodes CASSHRDRGHEQYF.

The chain's CDR3 is CAGTGSYNQPQHF. CDR3 in DNA: TGTGCCGGCACAGGGAGCTACAATCAGCCCCAGCATTTT. This chain connects TRBV12-3 or TRBV12-4 to TRBJ1-5, with a tentative D call TRBD1 (6 bases). This CDR3 is built from 13 residues. V was shortened by 11 bases and J by 3 bases, with 14 bases between the two germline ends.

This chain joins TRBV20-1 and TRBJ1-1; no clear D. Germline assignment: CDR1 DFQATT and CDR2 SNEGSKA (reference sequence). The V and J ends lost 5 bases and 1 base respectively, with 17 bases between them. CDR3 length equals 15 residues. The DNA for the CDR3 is TGCAGTGCTGCACCTTCCGGACGGGCGAACACTGAAGCTTTCTTT. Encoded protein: CSAAPSGRANTEAFF.